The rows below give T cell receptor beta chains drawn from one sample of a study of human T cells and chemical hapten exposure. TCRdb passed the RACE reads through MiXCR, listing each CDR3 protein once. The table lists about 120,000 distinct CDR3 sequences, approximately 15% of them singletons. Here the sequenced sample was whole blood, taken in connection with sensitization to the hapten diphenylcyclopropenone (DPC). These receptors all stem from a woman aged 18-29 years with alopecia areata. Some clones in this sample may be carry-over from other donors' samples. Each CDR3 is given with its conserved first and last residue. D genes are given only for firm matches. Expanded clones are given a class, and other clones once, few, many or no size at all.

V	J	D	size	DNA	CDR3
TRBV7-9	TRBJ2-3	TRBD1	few	TGTGCCAGCAGCTTATCGACGATCCGAGACAGGGGTTCCACAGATACGCAGTATTTT	CASSLSTIRDRGSTDTQYF
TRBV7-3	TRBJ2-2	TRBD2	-	TGTGCCAGCAGCATTAGCGGGGGGCCAGCCGGGGAGCTGTTTTTT	CASSISGGPAGELFF
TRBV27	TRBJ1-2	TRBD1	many	TGTGCCAGCAGTTTCACAGGGGAAGGAAATGGCTACACCTTC	CASSFTGEGNGYTF
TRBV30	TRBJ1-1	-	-	TGTGCCTGGAGTGTCTGGGGGGTATCGAACACTGAAGCTTTCTTT	CAWSVWGVSNTEAFF
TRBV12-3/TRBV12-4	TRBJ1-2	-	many	TGTGCCAGCTGTGCAGGGGCAGGGAATGGCTACACCTTC	CASCAGAGNGYTF
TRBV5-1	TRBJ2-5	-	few	TGCGCCAGCAGCTTGCCGGAAGAGACCCAGTACTTC	CASSLPEETQYF
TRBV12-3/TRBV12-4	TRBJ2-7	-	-	TGTGCCAGCAGTTTGGGGTACCCCTACGAGCAGTACTTC	CASSLGYPYEQYF
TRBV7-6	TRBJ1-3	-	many	TGTGCCAGCAGCTTAAAACAGGGAGGAAACACCATATATTTT	CASSLKQGGNTIYF
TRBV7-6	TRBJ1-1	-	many	TGTGCCAGCAGCCGCGAGGGGGGTAACACTGAAGCTTTCTTT	CASSREGGNTEAFF
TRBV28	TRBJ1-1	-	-	TGTGCCAGCAGTTCCGCAGGGACCTTGAACACTGAAGCTTTCTTT	CASSSAGTLNTEAFF
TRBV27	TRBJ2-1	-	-	TGTGCCAGCAGTCCGCACAGCCGGGAGCAGTTCTTC	CASSPHSREQFF
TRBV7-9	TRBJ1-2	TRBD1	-	TGTGCCAGCAGCTCAACCCGGACAGGGGGCGGGGGCTACACCTTC	CASSSTRTGGGGYTF
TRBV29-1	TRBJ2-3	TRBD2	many	TGCAGCTTCGACAGTGAGCTAGCGGGTGAAGATACGCAGTATTTT	CSFDSELAGEDTQYF
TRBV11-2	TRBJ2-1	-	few	TGTGCCAGCAGCTCGTACGGGGTTAGGAATGAGCAGTTCTTC	CASSSYGVRNEQFF
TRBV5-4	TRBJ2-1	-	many	TGTGCCAGCAGTTCGGAGGAATACAATGAGCAGTTCTTC	CASSSEEYNEQFF
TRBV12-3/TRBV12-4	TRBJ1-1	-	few	TGTGCCAGCAGTTCCCGGCCGAGGGGTGAGACTGAAGCTTTCTTT	CASSSRPRGETEAFF
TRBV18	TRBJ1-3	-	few	TGTGCCAGCTCGCCCGATCGCTCTGGAAACACCATATATTTT	CASSPDRSGNTIYF
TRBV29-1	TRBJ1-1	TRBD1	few	TGCAGCGTGGGGACAGCGAACACTGAAGCTTTCTTT	CSVGTANTEAFF
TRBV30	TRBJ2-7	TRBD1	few	TGTGCCTGGAGTGGACAGGGGATCGAGCAGTACTTC	CAWSGQGIEQYF
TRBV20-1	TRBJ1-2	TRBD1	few	TGCAGTGCCCCGGGACAGGGGGCACGGTATGGCTACACCTTC	CSAPGQGARYGYTF
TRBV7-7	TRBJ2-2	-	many	TGTGCCAGCAGCTTAGGACCCTCTCCGGGGACCGGGGAGCTGTTTTTT	CASSLGPSPGTGELFF
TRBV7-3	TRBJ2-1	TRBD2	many	TGTGCCAGCAGCTTCGCGACTAGCGGGGGGGCCAATGAGCAGTTCTTC	CASSFATSGGANEQFF